This passage covers 27 T cell receptor beta chains from one sample sequenced in a study of blood T cells in healthy people across ages. Primed by a sample-barcoded 5' primer and a J-beta primer mix, a second PCR proceeded for roughly 6 to 12 cycles. TCRdb ran MiXCR on the 5' RACE reads and lists one entry per CDR3 protein. This table has over a million distinct CDR3 sequences, 42% appearing once. Input material: blood. The receptors were gathered from a woman between 18 and 29 years old in good health.

This chain uses TRBV20-1 with TRBJ1-2; perhaps TRBD1 as D (5 bases). CDR1 is DFQATT, CDR2 SNEGSKA, per germline (reference sequence). The CDR3 sequence is 15 residues long. Between the trimmed V and J ends, which lost 3 bases and 5 bases, there was a span of 19 bases. The CDR3 DNA reads TGCAGTGCTAGTTTACAGGTCCTTCGCCTTTATGGCTACACCTTC. This sequence encodes CSASLQVLRLYGYTF.

The chain joins TRBV6-5 to TRBJ2-1; 7 nucleotides agree with TRBD1. CDR3 size: 18 residues. The germline CDR1 and CDR2 sequences are MNHEY and SVGAGI. Trimming at V came to 0 bases and at J to 2 bases, leaving 10 bases not matched to a gene. The CDR3 spells CASSYSIPRDRAYNEQFF. CDR3 DNA sequence: TGTGCCAGCAGTTACTCGATACCCCGGGACAGAGCCTACAATGAGCAGTTCTTC.

This clonotype was detected ten times or more. V is TRBV4-2 and J is TRBJ2-1, with a weak D call TRBD2 (6 bases). CDR3 size: 15 residues. The V and J ends lost 0 bases and 8 bases respectively, with 14 bases between them. Germline V gene data show CDR1 as LGHNA and CDR2 as YNFKEQ. The CDR3 spells CASSQETGGPDEQFF. The DNA of the CDR3 is TGTGCCAGCAGCCAAGAAACTGGAGGGCCGGATGAGCAGTTCTTC.

The chain links TRBV10-3 to TRBJ1-2; D remains ambiguous. This CDR3 is 11 amino acids long. Germline V CDR1 and CDR2: ENHRY, SYGVKD. V dropped 11 bases and J dropped 8 bases, with 15 bases sitting between them. The CDR3 here is CALSGGNGYTF. CDR3 DNA: TGTGCCTTATCGGGTGGGAACGGCTACACCTTC.

V gene TRBV7-9 combines with J gene TRBJ2-5, with D tentatively TRBD2 (5 bases). The CDR3 has 14 residues. Deletions cut 1 base from V and 7 bases from J, with 13 bases between. Germline lookup yields CDR1 SEHNR and CDR2 FQNEAQ (reference sequence). The CDR3 DNA reads TGTGCCAGCAGCTTAGTCCCGACTATAGGGACCCAGTACTTC. Its protein is CASSLVPTIGTQYF.

This clonotype was observed a handful of times. The genes are TRBV7-9 and TRBJ1-1, with TRBD1 matching over 11 bases. The CDR3 extends over 15 amino acids. Germline CDR1 and CDR2: SEHNR and FQNEAQ (reference sequence). V lost 5 bases to trimming and J lost 4 bases; unmatched junction nucleotides: 6. The CDR3 nucleotides are TGTGCCAGCAGCGTATTCGGGACAGGGGGCACTGAAGCTTTCTTT. Protein sequence: CASSVFGTGGTEAFF.

This clonotype appeared a few times. CDR3 in DNA: TGCGCCAGCAGCTCCGGCCAAAGCGGCGGCACAGATACGCAGTATTTT. Its protein is CASSSGQSGGTDTQYF. This chain joins TRBV5-1 and TRBJ2-3, with TRBD2 as a possible D gene (5 bases). In germline, CDR1 is SGHRS, CDR2 YFSETQ. The CDR3 has 16 residues. V lost 3 bases and J 1 base, leaving 15 bases between the germline ends. Based on the CDR3 plus reference TRBV5-1 and TRBJ2-3, the full variable domain is KAGVTQTPRYLIKTRGQQVTLSCSPISGHRSVSWYQQTPGQGLQFLFEYFSETQRNKGNFPGRFSGRQFSNSRSEMNVSTLELGDSALYLCASSSGQSGGTDTQYFGPGTRLTVL.

This clonotype was seen more than once but under ten times. The chain links TRBV5-5 to TRBJ2-7; 8 bases align to TRBD2. Germline CDR1 and CDR2: SGHKS and YYEKEE (reference sequence). CDR3 length: 15 amino acids. Trimming cost V 0 bases and J 5 bases; bases outside gene matches: 7. CDR3 in amino acids: CASSLDGGGTDEQYF. The CDR3 DNA follows: TGTGCCAGCAGCTTGGATGGCGGGGGGACGGACGAGCAGTACTTC.

The rearrangement uses TRBV12-3 or TRBV12-4 and TRBJ2-5, with D perhaps TRBD1 or TRBD2 (5 bases each). Trimming left V 5 bases short and J 11 bases short, with 24 bases between. The CDR3 has 15 residues. The CDR3 region is CASSQQAGTLYEQYF. DNA for the CDR3: TGTGCCAGCAGTCAACAAGCCGGGACCCTCTATGAGCAGTACTTC.

CDR3 residues: CASSLDGPGAFF. The DNA for the CDR3 is TGCGCCAGCAGCTTAGACGGACCGGGTGCTTTCTTT. The chain carries TRBV5-1 and TRBJ1-1; D gene uncertain. The ends were cut back, 2 bases at V and 11 bases at J, with 13 bases in the middle. Looked up from germline, CDR1 is SGHRS and CDR2 is YFSETQ. This CDR3 comprises 12 residues. Supplemented by reference TRBV5-1 and TRBJ1-1, the full variable domain reads KAGVTQTPRYLIKTRGQQVTLSCSPISGHRSVSWYQQTPGQGLQFLFEYFSETQRNKGNFPGRFSGRQFSNSRSEMNVSTLELGDSALYLCASSLDGPGAFFGQGTRLTVV.

This clonotype appeared a few times. The V gene is TRBV20-1, the J gene TRBJ1-2; D might be TRBD1 (6 bases). The length of the CDR3 is 14 residues. The germline V gene has CDR1 DFQATT and CDR2 SNEGSKA (reference sequence). The V end lost 3 bases, the J end lost 0 bases, and 11 bases lay between the germline ends. DNA for the CDR3: TGCAGTGCTAGTGAAGGGGGATCTAACTATGGCTACACCTTC. Its protein is CSASEGGSNYGYTF.

J is TRBJ2-4 and V is TRBV6-1; 9 bases are a match to TRBD1. TRBJ2-7 explains the end of the DNA better; the J call may be wrong. Looked up from germline, CDR1 is MNHNS and CDR2 is SASEGT. The CDR3 consists of 16 residues. The CDR3 loop reads CASSEARGTGFYEQYF. The CDR3 nucleotides are TGTGCCAGCAGTGAAGCGCGGGGGACAGGGTTTTACGAGCAGTACTTC.

V gene TRBV12-3 or TRBV12-4 combines with J gene TRBJ2-3; D ambiguous. V was shortened by 6 bases and J by 4 bases, with 14 bases between the two germline ends. There are 14 residues in the CDR3. The CDR3 coding sequence is TGTGCCAGCAGCCGACAAGAGCGAGCAGATACGCAGTATTTT. Translated: CASSRQERADTQYF.

The chain recombines TRBV3-1 with TRBJ1-1, with D perhaps matching TRBD1 (5 bases). The CDR3 totals 15 residues. V was cut by 2 bases and J by 1 base, with 11 bases left in between. Per germline, CDR1 LGHDT and CDR2 YNNKEL (reference sequence). CDR3 nucleotide sequence: TGTGCCAGCAGCCAATCTGCCGGGGCGAACACTGAAGCTTTCTTT. As protein: CASSQSAGANTEAFF.

This chain uses TRBV12-3 or TRBV12-4 with TRBJ1-5; D is possibly TRBD1 (6 bases). The V gene lost 4 bases and the J gene lost 2 bases, with 12 bases spanning the gap. CDR3 length equals 15 residues. Here the CDR3 reads CASSYRELGNQPQHF. In DNA form, the CDR3 reads TGTGCCAGCAGTTACAGGGAATTGGGCAATCAGCCCCAGCATTTT.

The V gene is TRBV20-1, the J gene TRBJ2-1; D gene uncertain. The DNA end is a closer match to TRBJ2-7, so the J assignment may be wrong. Germline V gene sequence: CDR1 DFQATT, CDR2 SNEGSKA (reference sequence). The length of the CDR3 is 12 residues. CDR3 protein: CSARQSYNEQYF. CDR3 nucleotide sequence: TGCAGTGCTAGACAGTCCTACAATGAGCAGTACTTC.

This clonotype has only a few counts. The chain uses TRBV20-1 and TRBJ2-7; tentative D call: TRBD2 (5 bases). Trimming removed 3 bases from V and 3 bases from J, with 12 bases in between. Per the germline V gene, CDR1 is DFQATT and CDR2 is SNEGSKA (reference sequence). This CDR3 is built from 13 residues. The CDR3 DNA reads as TGCAGTGCTAGGGGAAGCGCGGGCTACGAGCAGTACTTC. Translated: CSARGSAGYEQYF.

This clonotype was counted only a few times. V usage is TRBV30 and J usage is TRBJ1-2; D may be TRBD1 (5 bases). In germline, CDR1 is GTSNPN, CDR2 SVGIG (reference sequence). This CDR3 is 10 amino acids long. The ends were cut back, 8 bases at V and 8 bases at J, with 12 bases in the middle. CDR3 nucleotides: TGTGCCGGGGCGGAGGAGGGCTACACCTTC. Translated, it gives CAGAEEGYTF.

The chain has TRBV6-5 and TRBJ1-2; TRBD1 might be the D (5 bases). The CDR3 is 16 amino acids. Germline assignment: CDR1 MNHEY and CDR2 SVGAGI. Trimming stripped 7 bases from V and 0 bases from J, with 18 bases between. In DNA, the CDR3 is TGTGCCAGCACCCAGCTCTCCCTAGGGGCTAACTATGGCTACACCTTC. Residues: CASTQLSLGANYGYTF.

In its sample, this clonotype was seen many times. The chain couples TRBV29-1 to TRBJ2-1, with 9 positions matching TRBD1. The trim removed 5 bases at V and 9 bases at J, leaving 8 bases unmatched. CDR1 and CDR2 (germline): SQVTM, ANQGSEA. The CDR3 runs 13 residues. CDR3 bases: TGCAGCGTTACCGGACAGGGGCTACGTGAGCAGTTCTTC. It specifies CSVTGQGLREQFF.

The rearrangement joins TRBV6-5 to TRBJ1-1, with D maybe TRBD1 (5 bases). The germline V gene has CDR1 MNHEY and CDR2 SVGAGI. The CDR3 has 14 amino acids. Trimming removed 5 bases at V and 3 bases at J, with 13 bases between. The CDR3 sequence: CASSDGGADTEAFF. As DNA, the CDR3 is TGTGCCAGCAGTGACGGAGGGGCAGACACTGAAGCTTTCTTT.

This clonotype has a handful of counts. The gene calls are TRBV6-1 and TRBJ1-5; D is uncertain. Trimming took 3 bases from V and 5 from J, leaving 14 bases between them. There are 15 residues in the CDR3. CDR1 is MNHNS and CDR2 is SASEGT in the germline V gene. The CDR3 region has the DNA TGTGCCAGCAGTGACCCGACCAGAAGCTATCAGCCCCAGCATTTT. It yields the protein CASSDPTRSYQPQHF.

The rearrangement links TRBV27 to TRBJ2-1; TRBD2 matches 14 bases. This CDR3 comprises 18 residues. The junction had 9 bases not matched to a gene; V was cut back by 7 bases and J by 1 base. Germline V gene data show CDR1 as MNHEY and CDR2 as SMNVEV (reference sequence). In DNA, the CDR3 is TGTGCCAGCACCCGACTAGCGGGGGGGCCGAATTCCTACAATGAGCAGTTCTTC. Encoded protein: CASTRLAGGPNSYNEQFF.

The chain has TRBV10-3 and TRBJ2-3; tentative D call: TRBD1 (5 bases). CDR1 ENHRY and CDR2 SYGVKD come from the germline V gene. Trimming shortened V by 3 bases and J by 3 bases, and 13 bases separated the two germline ends. The CDR3 loop spans 15 amino acids. The CDR3 DNA sequence: TGTGCCATCAGTGAAGGAACTGACAGAACAGATACGCAGTATTTT. This sequence encodes CAISEGTDRTDTQYF.

The chain joins TRBV5-6 to TRBJ2-5; D might be TRBD2 (6 bases). The V and J ends lost 7 bases and 2 bases respectively, with 15 bases between them. CDR1 and CDR2 (germline): SGHDT, YYEEEE. The CDR3 is 14 amino acids. CDR3 protein: CASGSAGPQETQYF. The CDR3 region has the DNA TGTGCCAGCGGCTCAGCGGGCCCTCAAGAGACCCAGTACTTC.

The chain recombines TRBV20-1 with TRBJ2-1; 10 bases match TRBD2. The CDR3 consists of 19 residues. After removal of 5 bases from V and 7 bases from J, the junction contained 23 bases not matched to a gene. CDR1 is DFQATT, CDR2 SNEGSKA, per germline (reference sequence). CDR3 sequence (DNA): TGCAGTGCTCCTGTGGCAGGGAAGTATAGCGGGAGGTTGGGGAATGAGCAGTTCTTC. Translating it yields CSAPVAGKYSGRLGNEQFF.

A few counts support this clonotype. The chain couples TRBV20-1 to TRBJ1-2, with a possible D match to TRBD1 (6 bases). The CDR3 is made up of 12 amino acids. CDR1 is DFQATT, CDR2 SNEGSKA, per germline (reference sequence). V shed 5 bases and J shed 4 bases, with 11 bases lying between them. The CDR3 DNA follows: TGCAGTGCTGGCGAAGGGGGCTATGGCTACACCTTC. Translating gives CSAGEGGYGYTF.